This TCR beta chain was recorded in a study of neoadjuvant nivolumab and ipilimumab in lung cancer. This CDR3 is 16 amino acids long. Looked up from germline, CDR1 is SGHTA and CDR2 is FQGNSA. Trimming stripped 5 bases from V and 8 bases from J, with 22 bases between. Only in-frame clones appear in the TCRdb table, and some are missing; sequencing was by immunoSEQ multiplex PCR. The profile shows under 9,000 clones, over 70% of them singletons. The sequence came from an adult with non-small cell lung cancer. This chain connects TRBV7-2 to TRBJ2-1, with TRBD2 as a possible D gene (6 bases). Sequencing used tumor tissue, obtained after neoadjuvant nivolumab, alone or with ipilimumab, at or shortly before surgery. The CDR3 spells CASSRRAGFDGYEQFF. The CDR3 DNA reads as TGTGCCAGCAGCCGACGTGCGGGGTTTGATGGATATGAGCAGTTCTTC.